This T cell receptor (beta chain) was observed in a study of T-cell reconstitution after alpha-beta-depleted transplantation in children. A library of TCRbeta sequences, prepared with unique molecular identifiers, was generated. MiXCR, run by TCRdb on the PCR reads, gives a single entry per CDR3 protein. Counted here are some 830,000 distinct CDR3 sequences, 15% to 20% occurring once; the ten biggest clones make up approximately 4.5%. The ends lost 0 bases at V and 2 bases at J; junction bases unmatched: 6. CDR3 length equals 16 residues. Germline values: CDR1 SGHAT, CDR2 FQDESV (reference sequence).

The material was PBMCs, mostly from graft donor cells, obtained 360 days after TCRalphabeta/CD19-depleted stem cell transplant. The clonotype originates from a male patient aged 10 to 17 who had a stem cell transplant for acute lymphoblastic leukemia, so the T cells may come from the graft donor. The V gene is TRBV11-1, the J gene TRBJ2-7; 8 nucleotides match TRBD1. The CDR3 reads CASSLAMGTGTYEQYF. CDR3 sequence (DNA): TGTGCCAGCAGCTTAGCGATGGGGACAGGAACCTACGAGCAGTACTTC. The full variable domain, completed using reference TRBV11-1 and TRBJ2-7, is EAEVAQSPRYKITEKSQAVAFWCDPISGHATLYWYRQILGQGPELLVQFQDESVVDDSQLPKDRFSAERLKGVDSTLKIQPAELGDSAMYLCASSLAMGTGTYEQYFGPGTRLTVT.